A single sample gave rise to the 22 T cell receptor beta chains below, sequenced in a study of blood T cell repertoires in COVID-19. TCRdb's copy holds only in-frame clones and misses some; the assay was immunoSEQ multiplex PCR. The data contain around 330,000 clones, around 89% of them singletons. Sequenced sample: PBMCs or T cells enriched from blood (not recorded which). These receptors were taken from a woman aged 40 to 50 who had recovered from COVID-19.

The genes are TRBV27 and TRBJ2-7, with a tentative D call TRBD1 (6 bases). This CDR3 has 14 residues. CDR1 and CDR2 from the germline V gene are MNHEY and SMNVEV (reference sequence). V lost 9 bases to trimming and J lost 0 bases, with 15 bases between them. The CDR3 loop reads CASSPGQYSYEQYF. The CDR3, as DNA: TGTGCCAGTTCTCCCGGACAGTACTCCTACGAGCAGTACTTC.

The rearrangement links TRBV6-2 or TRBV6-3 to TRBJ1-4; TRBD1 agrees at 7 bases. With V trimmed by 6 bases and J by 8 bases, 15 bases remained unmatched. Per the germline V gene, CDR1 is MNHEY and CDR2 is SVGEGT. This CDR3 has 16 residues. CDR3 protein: CASSLQGFGTGEKLFF. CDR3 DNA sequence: TGTGCCAGCAGCTTACAGGGGTTCGGCACAGGCGAAAAACTGTTTTTT.

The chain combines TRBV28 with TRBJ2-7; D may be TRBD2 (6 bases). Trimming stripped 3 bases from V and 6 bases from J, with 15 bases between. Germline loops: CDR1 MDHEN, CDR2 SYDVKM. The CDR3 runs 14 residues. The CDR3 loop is CASSFWGGGGEQYF. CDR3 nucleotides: TGTGCCAGCAGTTTCTGGGGAGGAGGAGGCGAGCAGTACTTC.

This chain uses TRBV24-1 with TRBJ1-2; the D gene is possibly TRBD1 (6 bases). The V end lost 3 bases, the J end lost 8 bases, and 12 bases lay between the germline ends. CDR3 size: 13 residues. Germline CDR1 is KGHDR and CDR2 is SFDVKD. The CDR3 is CATSDGQLGGYTF. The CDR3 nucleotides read TGTGCCACCAGTGATGGACAGCTTGGCGGCTACACCTTC.

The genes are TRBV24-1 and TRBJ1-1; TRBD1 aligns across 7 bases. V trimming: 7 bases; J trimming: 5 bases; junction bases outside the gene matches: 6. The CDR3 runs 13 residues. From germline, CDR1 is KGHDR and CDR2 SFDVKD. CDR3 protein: CATSLTGMTEAFF. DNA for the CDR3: TGTGCCACCAGCCTGACAGGGATGACTGAAGCTTTCTTT.

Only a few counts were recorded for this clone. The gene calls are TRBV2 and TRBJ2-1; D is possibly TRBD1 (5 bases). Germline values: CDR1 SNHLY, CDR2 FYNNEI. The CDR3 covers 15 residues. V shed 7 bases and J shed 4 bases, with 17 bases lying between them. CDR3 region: CASKEQGVVYNEQFF. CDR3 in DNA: TGTGCCAGCAAGGAGCAGGGTGTGGTTTACAATGAGCAGTTCTTC.

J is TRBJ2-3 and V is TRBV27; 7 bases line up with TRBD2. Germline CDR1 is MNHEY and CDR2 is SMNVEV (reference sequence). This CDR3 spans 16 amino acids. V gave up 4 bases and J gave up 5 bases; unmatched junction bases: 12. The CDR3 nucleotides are TGTGCCAGCAGTTACCGGGGAGCGGGGAGGAGAGATACGCAGTATTTT. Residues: CASSYRGAGRRDTQYF.

Here the CDR3 reads CASRVAGTGYEQYF. The CDR3 DNA is TGTGCCAGCAGAGTTGCCGGGACAGGGTACGAGCAGTACTTC. This chain joins TRBV28 and TRBJ2-7; 9 nucleotides agree with TRBD1. Germline trimming cut 6 bases from V and 4 bases from J; bases unmatched to any gene: 7. The CDR3 length is 14 residues. Germline V gene lookup returns CDR1 MDHEN and CDR2 SYDVKM. Supplemented by reference TRBV28 and TRBJ2-7, the full variable domain reads DVKVTQSSRYLVKRTGEKVFLECVQDMDHENMFWYRQDPGLGLRLIYFSYDVKMKEKGDIPEGYSVSREKKERFSLILESASTNQTSMYLCASRVAGTGYEQYFGPGTRLTVT.

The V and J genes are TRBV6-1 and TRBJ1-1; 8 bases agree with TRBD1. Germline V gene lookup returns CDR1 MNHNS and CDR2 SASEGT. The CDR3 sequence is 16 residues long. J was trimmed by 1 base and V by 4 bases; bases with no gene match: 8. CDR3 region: CASSAPQGARNTEAFF. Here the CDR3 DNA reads TGTGCCAGCAGTGCTCCCCAGGGGGCGCGGAACACTGAAGCTTTCTTT.

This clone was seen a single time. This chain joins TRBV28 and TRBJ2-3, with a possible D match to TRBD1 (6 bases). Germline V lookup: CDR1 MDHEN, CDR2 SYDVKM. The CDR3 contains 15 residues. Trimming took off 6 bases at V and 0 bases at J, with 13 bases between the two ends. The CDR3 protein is CASRTQGPSTDTQYF. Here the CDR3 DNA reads TGTGCCAGCAGGACACAGGGACCTAGCACAGATACGCAGTATTTT.

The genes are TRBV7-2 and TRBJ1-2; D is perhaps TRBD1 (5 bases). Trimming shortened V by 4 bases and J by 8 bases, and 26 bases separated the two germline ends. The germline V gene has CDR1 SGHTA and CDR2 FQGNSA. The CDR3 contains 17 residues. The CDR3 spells CASSYLQQRTGPGGYTF. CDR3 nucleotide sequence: TGTGCCAGCAGCTACCTGCAACAACGTACAGGTCCTGGGGGCTACACCTTC.

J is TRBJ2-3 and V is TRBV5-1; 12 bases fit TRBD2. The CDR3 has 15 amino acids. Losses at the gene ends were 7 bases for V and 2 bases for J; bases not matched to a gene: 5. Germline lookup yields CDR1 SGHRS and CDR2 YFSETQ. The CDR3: CASGGLAGNTDTQYF. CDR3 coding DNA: TGCGCCAGCGGCGGACTAGCGGGGAACACAGATACGCAGTATTTT.

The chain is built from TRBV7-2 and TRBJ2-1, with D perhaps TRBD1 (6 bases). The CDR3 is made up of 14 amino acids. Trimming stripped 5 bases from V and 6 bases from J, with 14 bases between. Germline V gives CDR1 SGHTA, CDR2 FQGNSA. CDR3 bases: TGTGCCAGCAGCCCCAGGACAGCCGCCAATGAGCAGTTCTTC. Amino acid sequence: CASSPRTAANEQFF.

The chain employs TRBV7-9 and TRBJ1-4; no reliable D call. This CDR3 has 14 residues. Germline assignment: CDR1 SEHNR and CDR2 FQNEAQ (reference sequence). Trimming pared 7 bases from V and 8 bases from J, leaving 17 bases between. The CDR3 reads CASNLASGKEKLFF. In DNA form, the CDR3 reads TGTGCCAGCAATCTGGCCTCGGGAAAAGAAAAACTGTTTTTT.

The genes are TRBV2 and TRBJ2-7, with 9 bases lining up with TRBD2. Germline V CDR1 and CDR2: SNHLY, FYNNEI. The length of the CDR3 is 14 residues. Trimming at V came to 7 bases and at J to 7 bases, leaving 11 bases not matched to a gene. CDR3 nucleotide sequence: TGTGCCAGCAATAGGGGACTAGCAACGGGGGAGCAGTACTTC. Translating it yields CASNRGLATGEQYF.

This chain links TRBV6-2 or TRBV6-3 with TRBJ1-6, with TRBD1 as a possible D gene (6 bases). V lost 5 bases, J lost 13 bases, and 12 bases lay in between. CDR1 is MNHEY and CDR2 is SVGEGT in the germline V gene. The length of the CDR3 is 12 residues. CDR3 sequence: CASSTLQGPLHF. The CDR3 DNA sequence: TGTGCCAGCAGTACTCTTCAGGGGCCCCTCCACTTT.

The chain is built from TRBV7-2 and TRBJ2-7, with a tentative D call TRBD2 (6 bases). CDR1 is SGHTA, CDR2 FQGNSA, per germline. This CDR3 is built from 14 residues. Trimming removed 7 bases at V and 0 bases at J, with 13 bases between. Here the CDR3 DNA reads TGTGCCAGCAACCTCGGGACTTACTCCTACGAGCAGTACTTC. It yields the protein CASNLGTYSYEQYF.

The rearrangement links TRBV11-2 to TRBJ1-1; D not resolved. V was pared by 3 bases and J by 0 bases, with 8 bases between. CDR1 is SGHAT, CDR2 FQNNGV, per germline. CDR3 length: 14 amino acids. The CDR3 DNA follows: TGTGCCAGCAGCTTGGGCAGGCTGAACACTGAAGCTTTCTTT. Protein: CASSLGRLNTEAFF.

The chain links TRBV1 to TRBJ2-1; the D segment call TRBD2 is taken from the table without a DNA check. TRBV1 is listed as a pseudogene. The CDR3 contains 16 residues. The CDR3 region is CTSSPTGLAPYNEQFF. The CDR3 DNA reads TGCACCAGCAGCCCAACGGGACTAGCGCCTTACAATGAGCAGTTCTTC.

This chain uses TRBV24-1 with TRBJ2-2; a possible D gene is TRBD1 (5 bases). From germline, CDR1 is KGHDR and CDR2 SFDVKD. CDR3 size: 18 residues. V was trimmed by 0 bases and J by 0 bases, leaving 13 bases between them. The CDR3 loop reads CATSDLDSPHSNTGELFF. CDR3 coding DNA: TGTGCCACCAGTGATTTGGACAGTCCCCACTCGAACACCGGGGAGCTGTTTTTT.

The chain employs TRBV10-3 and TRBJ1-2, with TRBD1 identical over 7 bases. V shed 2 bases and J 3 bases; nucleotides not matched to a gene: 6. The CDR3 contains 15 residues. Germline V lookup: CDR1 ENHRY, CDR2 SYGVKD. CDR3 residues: CAISERRGHDYGYTF. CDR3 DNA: TGTGCCATCAGTGAGCGGAGGGGGCACGACTATGGCTACACCTTC.

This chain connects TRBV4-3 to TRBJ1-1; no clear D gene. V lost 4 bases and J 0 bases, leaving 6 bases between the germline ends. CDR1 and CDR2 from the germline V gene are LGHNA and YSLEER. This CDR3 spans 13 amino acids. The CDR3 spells CASSPYMNTEAFF. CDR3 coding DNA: TGCGCCAGCAGCCCGTACATGAACACTGAAGCTTTCTTT.